Below, 14 T cell receptor beta chains from the same sample are listed, as sequenced in a study of response to subunit inactivated influenza vaccine. TCRdb ran MiXCR on the RT-PCR reads and lists one entry per CDR3 protein. Of some 540,000 distinct CDR3 sequences listed, approximately 20% were seen once; the top ten hold 2.5% to 3%. Another study also made use of these data, one on T cells expressing NK-cell markers. From that second work: Template switching by 5'RACE with UMIs generated the TCR beta cDNA.

Sequenced here: CD4+ T cells sorted from PBMCs, sampled 12 days after vaccination. The receptor set was obtained from a middle-aged man who received an inactivated influenza vaccine.

V usage is TRBV7-2 and J usage is TRBJ2-3; D may match TRBD1 or TRBD2 (6 bases each). The germline V gene has CDR1 SGHTA and CDR2 FQGNSA. V was pared by 3 bases and J by 3 bases, with 16 bases between. The CDR3 consists of 16 residues. The CDR3 reads CASSLVGGPGTDTQYF. The CDR3 region has the DNA TGTGCCAGCAGCTTGGTAGGGGGGCCCGGGACAGATACGCAGTATTTT.

This clonotype occurred a few times. The rearrangement joins TRBV7-2 to TRBJ1-1; the D gene is possibly TRBD1 (6 bases). The CDR3 runs to 14 residues. Germline values: CDR1 SGHTA, CDR2 FQGNSA. V was pared by 3 bases and J by 6 bases, with 14 bases between. The CDR3 protein is CASSFGGATSEAFF. The CDR3 DNA follows: TGTGCCAGCAGCTTCGGGGGCGCGACTTCTGAAGCTTTCTTT.

In this sample, this clonotype turned up many times. V is TRBV12-3 or TRBV12-4 and J is TRBJ1-1; 7 bases agree with TRBD1. CDR3 size: 13 residues. Unmatched junction bases numbered 7, after V lost 7 bases and J lost 5 bases. CDR3 loop: CASTPTGLTEAFF. The CDR3 region has the DNA TGTGCCAGCACCCCGACAGGGCTAACTGAAGCTTTCTTT.

The chain employs TRBV4-2 and TRBJ1-1, with D tentatively TRBD1 (6 bases). The CDR3 totals 17 residues. Germline V lookup: CDR1 LGHNA, CDR2 YNFKEQ. The V gene lost 0 bases and the J gene lost 0 bases, with 14 bases spanning the gap. CDR3 sequence reads: CASSQDWFQGMNTEAFF. The CDR3 nucleotides are TGTGCCAGCAGCCAAGATTGGTTCCAGGGGATGAACACTGAAGCTTTCTTT.

This clonotype has ten or more counts. The chain employs TRBV29-1 and TRBJ2-2, with D perhaps TRBD1 (6 bases). Trimming removed 5 bases from V and 0 bases from J, with 13 bases in between. The CDR3 contains 15 residues. Per the germline V gene, CDR1 is SQVTM and CDR2 is ANQGSEA. The CDR3, as DNA: TGCAGCGTTCAAACGGGACACCCGAACACCGGGGAGCTGTTTTTT. As protein: CSVQTGHPNTGELFF.

This clonotype was seen only a few times. The V gene is TRBV5-6, the J gene TRBJ2-3, with TRBD1 identical over 8 bases. V lost 2 bases, J lost 3 bases, and 5 bases stayed unmatched. Germline V gene lookup returns CDR1 SGHDT and CDR2 YYEEEE. The CDR3 consists of 15 residues. The chain's CDR3 is CASSFTGGETDTQYF. The CDR3 DNA is TGTGCCAGCAGCTTCACAGGGGGAGAGACAGATACGCAGTATTTT.

This clonotype was detected only a few times. Here the CDR3 DNA reads TGTGCCAGCAGCGGACAGGGGGCGCGGGAAAAACTGTTTTTT. Translating it yields CASSGQGAREKLFF. The chain recombines TRBV21-1 with TRBJ1-4; the table gives TRBD1 as D, unverified against the DNA. TRBV21-1 is annotated as a pseudogene. The CDR3 covers 14 residues.

This clonotype was picked up a small number of times. This rearrangement joins TRBV5-1 to TRBJ2-5; 11 bases map to TRBD2. This CDR3 region has 15 residues. CDR1 is SGHRS, CDR2 YFSETQ, per germline. Trimming removed 3 bases from V and 4 bases from J; junction bases left unmatched: 5. CDR3 nucleotides: TGCGCCAGCAGCTCCCAGACTAGCGGGATAGAGACCCAGTACTTC. Translation gives CASSSQTSGIETQYF.

This chain uses TRBV7-2 with TRBJ1-1; D may be TRBD1 (5 bases). Trimming cost V 4 bases and J 0 bases, with 15 bases left between them. This CDR3 spans 16 amino acids. Germline V gives CDR1 SGHTA, CDR2 FQGNSA. DNA for the CDR3: TGTGCCAGCAGCTGGAGAGGGGTAGGGGTGAACACTGAAGCTTTCTTT. It is translated as CASSWRGVGVNTEAFF. The complete variable domain, with remaining parts taken from reference TRBV7-2 and TRBJ1-1, reads GAGVSQSPSNKVTEKGKDVELRCDPISGHTALYWYRQSLGQGLEFLIYFQGNSAPDKSGLPSDRFSAERTGGSVSTLTIQRTQQEDSAVYLCASSWRGVGVNTEAFFGQGTRLTVV.

This clonotype has more than one count but fewer than ten. The chain combines TRBV20-1 with TRBJ2-1; D is possibly TRBD1 (6 bases). The V gene lost 3 bases and the J gene lost 5 bases, with 14 bases spanning the gap. Germline CDR1 DFQATT, CDR2 SNEGSKA (reference sequence). The CDR3 has 14 amino acids. The CDR3 DNA reads TGCAGTGCTAGTTCTACAGGGTTTGACAATGAGCAGTTCTTC. Translating gives CSASSTGFDNEQFF.

This clonotype was picked up a small number of times. This chain connects TRBV30 to TRBJ1-1; a possible D gene is TRBD1 (5 bases). This CDR3 has 12 residues. Germline V gene lookup returns CDR1 GTSNPN and CDR2 SVGIG (reference sequence). Deletions cut 6 bases from V and 0 bases from J, with 8 bases between. For the CDR3, the DNA is TGTGCCTGCCAACAGGTGAACACTGAAGCTTTCTTT. Translation gives CACQQVNTEAFF.

This clonotype turned up a few times. This rearrangement joins TRBV7-3 to TRBJ2-7, with D perhaps matching TRBD1 or TRBD2 (5 bases each). Germline values: CDR1 SGHTA, CDR2 FQGTGA. The CDR3 spans 13 residues. The V and J ends lost 5 bases and 5 bases respectively, with 13 bases between them. The CDR3 DNA reads as TGTGCCAGCAGCCCAAGTCGGGACCACGAGCAGTACTTC. This encodes CASSPSRDHEQYF.

This clonotype appeared many times. One end of the junction fails to match germline, which may point to a read error. As DNA, the CDR3 is TGTGCTAGCAGCCTACGACAGGGGACCGGGGAGCTGTTTTTT. As protein: CASSLRQGTGELFF. The chain combines TRBV7-7 with TRBJ2-2; 8 positions agree with TRBD1. Germline loops: CDR1 SSHAT, CDR2 FNYEAQ (reference sequence). The CDR3 spans 14 residues.

This rearrangement joins TRBV6-4 to TRBJ1-2, with 10 bases lining up with TRBD1. Germline CDR1 MRHNA, CDR2 SNTAGT. The CDR3 spans 14 residues. J was trimmed by 4 bases and V by 6 bases; bases with no gene match: 5. CDR3 coding DNA: TGTGCCAGCAGACCGACAGGGGGCGGCTATGGCTACACCTTC. Residues: CASRPTGGGYGYTF.